This is a list of T cell receptor beta chains from one sample in a study of blood T cell repertoires in COVID-19. Assay: immunoSEQ multiplex PCR; the TCRdb copy retains only in-frame clones and omits some. The sample contains approximately 200,000 clones, approximately 87% of which appear only once. Sequencing used peripheral blood. These TCRs come from a woman aged 45-60 years with acute or convalescent COVID-19. Each CDR3 is given with its conserved first and last residue. Fields, in order: V gene, J gene, D gene, clone size, CDR3 protein, CDR3 DNA. A D gene is named only where the DNA matches it firmly. Clone sizes are given selectively: once, few, many, or a class where the clone is expanded.

>TRBV6-6|TRBJ2-5|TRBD2|NA
CASSYHRTSGQETQYF
TGTGCCAGCAGTTACCACCGGACTAGCGGCCAAGAGACCCAGTACTTC
>TRBV6-5|TRBJ2-7|TRBD1|NA
CASSSPGQGTYEQYF
TGTGCCAGCAGTTCACCGGGACAGGGTACGTACGAGCAGTACTTC
>TRBV7-2|TRBJ2-1|NA|NA
CASSFAGNNEQFF
TGTGCCAGCAGCTTTGCGGGAAACAATGAGCAGTTCTTC
>TRBV3-1/TRBV3-2|TRBJ1-1|NA|once
CASSQTGRTEAFF
TGTGCCAGCAGTCAAACAGGGCGCACTGAAGCTTTCTTT
>TRBV25-1|TRBJ2-1|TRBD1|NA
CASQRGGSSNEQFF
TGTGCCAGCCAGAGAGGGGGCAGCTCAAATGAGCAGTTCTTC
>TRBV5-1|TRBJ2-3|TRBD1|once
CASSYGQGTDTQYF
TGCGCCAGCAGCTACGGACAGGGGACAGATACGCAGTATTTT
>TRBV5-5|TRBJ1-2|TRBD1|NA
CASSFLQGANYGYTF
TGTGCCAGCAGCTTTTTACAGGGGGCAAACTATGGCTACACCTTC
>TRBV4-1|TRBJ2-1|NA|NA
CASSLYAHNEQFF
TGCGCCAGCAGCCTCTACGCCCACAATGAGCAGTTCTTC
>TRBV10-3|TRBJ2-7|NA|once
CAIRQGGAKGEQYF
TGTGCCATCCGCCAGGGGGGCGCGAAGGGCGAGCAGTACTTC
>TRBV3-1/TRBV3-2|TRBJ1-2|NA|few
CASSQGQNYGYTF
TGTGCCAGCAGCCAAGGCCAGAACTATGGCTACACCTTC
>TRBV4-3|TRBJ2-1|TRBD2|NA
CASSQESGLAGYNEQFF
TGCGCCAGCAGCCAAGAATCGGGACTAGCGGGGTACAATGAGCAGTTCTTC
>TRBV6-5|TRBJ2-7|TRBD1|NA
CASREDRPPYEQYF
TGTGCCAGCAGGGAGGACAGGCCTCCCTACGAGCAGTACTTC
>TRBV5-1|TRBJ2-2|NA|NA
CASSLSTHLTGELFF
TGCGCCAGCAGCTTGAGCACCCATCTAACCGGGGAGCTGTTTTTT
>TRBV27|TRBJ2-2|TRBD2|NA
CALTGTPWVGGGLTGELFF
TGTGCCTTAACGGGGACCCCCTGGGTTGGCGGGGGGCTTACCGGGGAGCTGTTTTTT
>TRBV30|TRBJ1-3|NA|once
CAWRRSSGNTIYF
TGTGCCTGGAGGCGGAGCTCTGGAAACACCATATATTTT
>TRBV6-1|TRBJ2-2|TRBD2|once
CASSERLAGTGELFF
TGTGCCAGCAGTGAAAGACTAGCGGGTACAGGGGAGCTGTTTTTT
>TRBV29-1|TRBJ2-1|TRBD2|NA
CSVDHTGLPSSYNEQFF
TGCAGCGTTGACCATACGGGACTACCGAGCTCCTACAATGAGCAGTTCTTC
>TRBV18|TRBJ1-1|NA|NA
CASSPYGSAEAFF
TGTGCCAGCTCACCATATGGAAGCGCTGAAGCTTTCTTT
>TRBV19|TRBJ1-5|NA|NA
CASSPTVDQPQHF
TGTGCCAGTAGTCCCACGGTGGATCAGCCCCAGCATTTT
>TRBV5-1|TRBJ1-3|TRBD1|NA
CASSLPGQGIDTIYF
TGCGCCAGCAGCCTACCGGGACAGGGTATAGACACCATATATTTT
>TRBV5-6|TRBJ1-2|TRBD1|NA
CASSIRQGRGYTF
TGTGCCAGCAGCATTAGACAGGGCCGTGGCTACACCTTC
>TRBV13|TRBJ2-3|NA|NA
CASSSSTDTQYF
TGTGCCAGCAGTTCCTCCACAGATACGCAGTATTTT
>TRBV6-5|TRBJ1-2|NA|NA
CASRQGLGTAGYTF
TGTGCCAGCAGACAAGGACTGGGGACTGCTGGCTACACCTTC
>TRBV6-2/TRBV6-3|TRBJ2-7|TRBD1|NA
CASSPRQGAYEQYF
TGTGCCAGCAGCCCTCGACAGGGTGCCTACGAGCAGTACTTC
>TRBV5-1|TRBJ2-3|TRBD1|NA
CASSLEAGTGLSTDTQYF
TGCGCCAGCAGCTTGGAGGCCGGGACAGGCCTTAGCACAGATACGCAGTATTTT
>TRBV10-3|TRBJ1-5|NA|NA
CAISESAGDGNQPQHF
TGTGCCATCAGTGAGTCGGCAGGGGACGGCAATCAGCCCCAGCATTTT
>TRBV11-2|TRBJ2-2|NA|NA
CASSLIRNTGELFF
TGTGCCAGCAGCTTAATTCGGAACACCGGGGAGCTGTTTTTT
>TRBV27|TRBJ1-5|TRBD1|NA
CASSQTGVGQPQHF
TGTGCCAGCAGCCAGACAGGGGTAGGCCAGCCCCAGCATTTT
>TRBV10-2|TRBJ2-3|TRBD2|NA
CASSERLAGDGDTQYF
TGCGCCAGCAGTGAAAGACTAGCGGGAGATGGAGATACGCAGTATTTT
>TRBV14|TRBJ2-7|NA|NA
CASSHARAYEQYF
TGTGCCAGCAGCCACGCGAGGGCCTACGAGCAGTACTTC
>TRBV5-1|TRBJ2-5|TRBD2|few
CASSLALAGGVETQYF
TGCGCCAGCAGCTTGGCTCTAGCGGGAGGGGTGGAGACCCAGTACTTC
>TRBV7-3|TRBJ2-6|TRBD1|NA
CASSEGTGGSGANVLTF
TGTGCCAGCAGCGAAGGGACAGGGGGCTCTGGGGCCAACGTCCTGACTTTC
>TRBV5-1|TRBJ2-7|TRBD2|NA
CASSDGLAEYEQYF
TGCGCCAGCAGCGATGGACTAGCGGAGTACGAGCAGTACTTC
>TRBV7-9|TRBJ2-2|TRBD2|NA
CASSAGAGENTGELFF
TGTGCCAGCAGCGCAGGAGCGGGGGAAAACACCGGGGAGCTGTTTTTT
>TRBV2|TRBJ1-5|NA|NA
CASSYGQNSNQPQHF
TGTGCCAGCAGCTACGGACAGAATAGCAATCAGCCCCAGCATTTT
>TRBV5-6|TRBJ2-1|TRBD1|few
CASSRTGGGYEQFF
TGTGCCAGCAGCCGGACAGGAGGCGGGTATGAGCAGTTCTTC
>TRBV5-1|TRBJ2-3|NA|NA
CASSSGHVSTDTQYF
TGCGCCAGCAGCTCGGGACACGTTAGCACAGATACGCAGTATTTT
>TRBV7-8|TRBJ1-6|NA|few
CASSLSEAQAPLHF
TGTGCCAGCAGCTTAAGCGAGGCCCAAGCTCCCCTCCACTTT
>TRBV29-1|TRBJ2-6|TRBD1|NA
CSVEEQGALGANVLTF
TGCAGCGTTGAGGAACAGGGGGCTTTGGGGGCCAACGTCCTGACTTTC
>TRBV3-1/TRBV3-2|TRBJ2-2|TRBD2|NA
CASSHSTSGGPGELFF
TGTGCCAGCAGCCATTCGACTAGCGGGGGGCCCGGGGAGCTGTTTTTT
>TRBV7-2|TRBJ2-3|TRBD2|NA
CASSGTSGGWDTQYF
TGTGCCAGCTCCGGGACTAGCGGGGGTTGGGATACGCAGTATTTT
>TRBV7-8|TRBJ2-3|NA|NA
CASSPSSTDTQYF
TGTGCCAGCAGCCCCTCTAGCACAGATACGCAGTATTTT
>TRBV30|TRBJ2-1|TRBD2|NA
CAWAGAGEEQFF
TGTGCCTGGGCTGGAGCGGGAGAGGAGCAGTTCTTC
>TRBV3-1/TRBV3-2|TRBJ2-3|TRBD2|NA
CASSQNSGVGTDTQYF
TGTGCCAGCAGCCAAAACAGCGGGGTGGGTACAGATACGCAGTATTTT
>TRBV5-6|TRBJ2-7|TRBD1|NA
CASSAGQGSYEQYF
TGTGCCAGCAGCGCAGGACAGGGCTCCTACGAGCAGTACTTC
>TRBV12-5|TRBJ1-2|NA|NA
CASGLGIGAPNYGYTF
TGTGCTAGTGGTTTGGGGATTGGAGCTCCCAACTATGGCTACACCTTC
>TRBV6-2/TRBV6-3|TRBJ2-2|NA|NA
CASSLVGELGGELFF
TGTGCCAGCAGCCTTGTTGGTGAGCTCGGCGGGGAGCTGTTTTTT
>TRBV7-8|TRBJ2-7|NA|NA
CASSRGLLSSYEQYF
TGTGCCAGCAGCCGCGGGTTATTGAGCTCCTACGAGCAGTACTTC
>TRBV11-2|TRBJ1-1|NA|NA
CASSSAGSLEAFF
TGTGCCAGCAGCTCTGCAGGAAGCCTTGAAGCTTTCTTT